The clone carrying this T cell receptor beta chain was seen a single time. Its target is not known. These data originate in a study of memory CD4+ T cells and cytomegalovirus serostatus. Whole-study context: This sample comes from healthy Belgian adults, eight to ten CMV seropositive, 20 to 25 seronegative. Study observations and caveats: Suggested: most of the CMV-linked TCR signature lies in CD4+ memory cells.

Generated by immunoSEQ multiplex PCR, the TCRdb table keeps only in-frame clones and is missing some. The sample yields tens of thousands of clones, less than 80% seen once. The sort gate was single viable CD3+CD4+CD8-CD45RO+ cells for memory CD4+ T cells. Serum IgG to CMV pp150, pp28, p38 and p52 defined serostatus. Positive selection with CD4 microbeads enriched total CD4+ T cells. Germline V lookup: CDR1 MDHEN, CDR2 SYDVKM. Trimming shortened V by 2 bases and J by 0 bases, and 8 bases separated the two germline ends. There are 15 residues in the CDR3. The material sequenced was memory CD4+ T cells from blood. This TCR came from an adult in good health and CMV-seronegative. The chain combines TRBV28 with TRBJ1-5; no firm D call. The chain's CDR3 is CASSLSTYSNQPQHF. As DNA, the CDR3 is TGTGCCAGCAGTTTAAGCACCTATAGCAATCAGCCCCAGCATTTT.